The clone carrying this T cell receptor (beta chain) was seen ten or more times. The target antigen is unknown. The data originate from a study of read filtering for tumor transcriptome and immune sequencing. Study details: Transcriptome libraries were built from DNase-treated RNA. Findings and caveats of the study: Single-read clonotypes: about 83% of IR-seq clonotypes (around 3.4% of reads), around three quarters of RNA-seq clonotypes (44.6% of reads).

The CDR3 runs 13 residues. In germline, CDR1 is MNHEY, CDR2 SMNVEV (reference sequence). V was clipped by 6 bases and J by 1 base, with 9 bases between them. This library used around 400 ng RNA and molecular barcoded adaptors spanning alpha/delta and beta/gamma chains. TCRdb re-derived calls from the reads in MiXCR, one entry per CDR3 protein. The sample includes about 38,000 distinct CDR3 sequences, roughly an eighth of them seen just once. Sequencing was carried out using a population of CD138-negative cells sorted from bone marrow. This TCR came from a donor at least 40 years old with multiple myeloma. V and J are TRBV27 and TRBJ1-1; no clear D. The CDR3 DNA reads TGTGCCAGCAGCCGAACAGAGAACACTGAAGCTTTCTTT. It encodes CASSRTENTEAFF.